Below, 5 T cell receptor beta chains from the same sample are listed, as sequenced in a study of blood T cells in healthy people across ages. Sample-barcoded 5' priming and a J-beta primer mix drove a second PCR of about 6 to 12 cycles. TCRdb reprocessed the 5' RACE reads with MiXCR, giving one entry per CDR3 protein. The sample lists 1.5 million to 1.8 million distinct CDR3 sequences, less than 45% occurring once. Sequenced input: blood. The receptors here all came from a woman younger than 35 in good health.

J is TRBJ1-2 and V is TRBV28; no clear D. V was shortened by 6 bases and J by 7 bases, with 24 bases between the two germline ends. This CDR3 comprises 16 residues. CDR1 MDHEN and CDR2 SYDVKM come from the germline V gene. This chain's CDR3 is CASRSAAAADLLGYTF. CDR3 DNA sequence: TGTGCCAGCAGATCTGCAGCGGCAGCGGACTTACTTGGCTACACCTTC.

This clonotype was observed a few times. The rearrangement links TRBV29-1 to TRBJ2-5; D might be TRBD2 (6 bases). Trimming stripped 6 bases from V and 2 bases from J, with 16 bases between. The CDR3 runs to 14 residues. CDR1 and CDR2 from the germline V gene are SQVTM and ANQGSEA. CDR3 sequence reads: CSVRVSGEQETQYF. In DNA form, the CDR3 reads TGCAGCGTGCGAGTCTCGGGGGAACAAGAGACCCAGTACTTC.

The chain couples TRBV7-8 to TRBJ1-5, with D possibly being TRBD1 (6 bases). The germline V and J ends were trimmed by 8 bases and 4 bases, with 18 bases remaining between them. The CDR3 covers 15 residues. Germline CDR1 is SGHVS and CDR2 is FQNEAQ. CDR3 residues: CASGSLGTLNQPQHF. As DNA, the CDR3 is TGTGCCAGCGGATCCTTGGGGACATTGAATCAGCCCCAGCATTTT.

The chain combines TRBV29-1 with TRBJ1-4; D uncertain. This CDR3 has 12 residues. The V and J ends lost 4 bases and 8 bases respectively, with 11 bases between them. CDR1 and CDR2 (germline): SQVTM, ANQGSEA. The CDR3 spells CSVVVVGEKLFF. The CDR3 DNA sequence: TGCAGCGTTGTCGTGGTGGGAGAAAAACTGTTTTTT.

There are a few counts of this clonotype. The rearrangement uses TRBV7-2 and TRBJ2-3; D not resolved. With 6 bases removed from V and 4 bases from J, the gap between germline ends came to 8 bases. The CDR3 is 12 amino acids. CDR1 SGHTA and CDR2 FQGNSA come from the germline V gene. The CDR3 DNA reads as TGTGCCAGCAGTGCGGTGTCAGATACGCAGTATTTT. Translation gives CASSAVSDTQYF.